These 5 T cell receptor beta chains share one sample of origin, sequenced in a study of T cells in tumors after PD-1 blockade. Sequencing was performed with immunoSEQ multiplex PCR; in TCRdb, only in-frame clones are kept and a portion is missing. The sample has about 47,000 clones, roughly 73% seen once. Specimen: PBMCs, collected before anti-PD-1 treatment. The receptors were sampled from a human donor with basal cell carcinoma.

This chain links TRBV5-1 with TRBJ2-5; D might be TRBD1 (5 bases). Trimming pared 4 bases from V and 1 base from J, leaving 17 bases between. Looked up from germline, CDR1 is SGHRS and CDR2 is YFSETQ. The CDR3 extends over 16 amino acids. CDR3 DNA: TGCGCCAGCAGCCCGATCAGCCAGGGTGGCCAAGAGACCCAGTACTTC. Translation gives CASSPISQGGQETQYF.

The V and J genes are TRBV28 and TRBJ2-2; 7 bases fit TRBD1. Germline V CDR1 and CDR2: MDHEN, SYDVKM. The length of the CDR3 is 17 residues. V was clipped by 5 bases and J by 5 bases; unmatched bases: 14. The CDR3 is CASSNPTGRSSTGELFF. The CDR3 coding sequence is TGTGCCAGCAGTAACCCGACAGGGAGATCATCGACCGGGGAGCTGTTTTTT. Based on the CDR3 plus reference TRBV28 and TRBJ2-2, the full variable domain is DVKVTQSSRYLVKRTGEKVFLECVQDMDHENMFWYRQDPGLGLRLIYFSYDVKMKEKGDIPEGYSVSREKKERFSLILESASTNQTSMYLCASSNPTGRSSTGELFFGEGSRLTVL.

J is TRBJ2-3 and V is TRBV27; D ambiguous. The CDR3 has 14 amino acids. Germline CDR1 reads MNHEY; CDR2 reads SMNVEV (reference sequence). V lost 2 bases, J lost 3 bases, and 9 bases lay in between. The DNA for the CDR3 is TGTGCCAGCAGTTTAGGCCCCACTACAGATACGCAGTATTTT. Protein product: CASSLGPTTDTQYF.

The chain employs TRBV2 and TRBJ1-5; 9 positions match TRBD1. This CDR3 contains 15 residues. Trimming removed 0 bases from V and 6 bases from J; junction bases left unmatched: 3. Germline CDR1 is SNHLY and CDR2 is FYNNEI. CDR3 bases: TGTGCCAGCAGTGAAGCCTTGGGACAGGGTCAGCCCCAGCATTTT. Its translation: CASSEALGQGQPQHF.

This clone was seen just once. V usage is TRBV7-9 and J usage is TRBJ1-4, with a weak D call TRBD1 (6 bases). V was shortened by 1 base and J by 4 bases, with 10 bases between the two germline ends. CDR3 size: 15 residues. The germline CDR1 and CDR2 sequences are SEHNR and FQNEAQ (reference sequence). CDR3: CASSLGTDLNEKLFF. The DNA for the CDR3 is TGTGCCAGCAGCTTAGGGACAGACCTTAATGAAAAACTGTTTTTT.